This T cell receptor (beta chain) came from a study of cytomegalovirus exposure and HLA in healthy donors. Sequencing was performed with immunoSEQ multiplex PCR; in TCRdb, only in-frame clones are kept and a portion is missing. In the table there are roughly 250,000 clones, about 86% of which are singletons. Points from the study as a whole: CMV antigen specificity of a few CMV-associated chains was confirmed in vitro.

Worth noting for this clone: Its antigen is undetermined.

CDR3 length: 15 residues. V shed 2 bases and J 5 bases; nucleotides not matched to a gene: 4. Looked up from germline, CDR1 is SNHLY and CDR2 is FYNNEI. The chain combines TRBV2 with TRBJ2-1, with TRBD2 matching 9 bases. The sample was PBMCs. The TCR originated in a woman in her 30s in good health and CMV-seropositive. CDR3 residues: CASSELAGFHNEQFF. CDR3 DNA: TGTGCCAGCAGTGAACTAGCGGGATTTCACAATGAGCAGTTCTTC.